This T cell receptor (beta chain) was documented in a study of blood T cell repertoires in COVID-19. Study information: The United States, Italy and Spain provided the acute and convalescent COVID-19 samples. In each case, the material was cDNA or gDNA derived from T cells, B-cell-depleted T cells, or PBMCs.

The CDR3 runs to 14 residues. Germline CDR1 SGHRS, CDR2 YFSETQ. With 3 bases removed from V and 8 bases from J, the gap between germline ends came to 17 bases. Source study methods: Nucleated cell number was recorded as an estimate derived from reference gene primer amplification. This table comes from immunoSEQ multiplex PCR, and its TCRdb copy is limited to in-frame clones, with some not included. That table gives V, J and clone size, and the DNA gave D and trimming. Here the sample spans roughly 300,000 clones, 65% to 90% being singletons. The sequenced sample consisted of peripheral blood. The rearrangement links TRBV5-1 to TRBJ1-2, with D perhaps TRBD1 (6 bases). The clonotype originates from a human donor in a cohort sampled during active COVID-19. CDR3 amino acids: CASSSREGGEGYTF. Written as DNA, the CDR3 is TGCGCCAGCAGCTCGAGGGAGGGGGGAGAAGGCTACACCTTC. Drawing the rest from reference TRBV5-1 and TRBJ1-2, the complete variable domain is KAGVTQTPRYLIKTRGQQVTLSCSPISGHRSVSWYQQTPGQGLQFLFEYFSETQRNKGNFPGRFSGRQFSNSRSEMNVSTLELGDSALYLCASSSREGGEGYTFGSGTRLTVV.